These 10 T cell receptor beta chains share one sample of origin, sequenced in a study of blood T cell repertoires in COVID-19 (dated by TCRdb to the early 2020s). The method was the immunoSEQ multiplex PCR assay. In TCRdb, the immuneACCESS table is reduced to in-frame sequences with V and J assigned. These tables do not hold every clone; where another copy was compared, an unresolved V gene accounts for under half, and the others remain unexplained. Within this sample are 120,000 to 150,000 clones, with around four fifths of them counted one time only. Clones ranked in the top ten supply about 40% of the sample. Input material: peripheral blood. The receptors derive from a human donor in a cohort sampled during active COVID-19.

This chain links TRBV9 with TRBJ2-1, with TRBD1 matching 10 bases. Trimming cost V 4 bases and J 1 base; bases outside gene matches: 8. CDR1 and CDR2 (germline): SGDLS, YYNGEE. The CDR3 contains 17 residues. CDR3 protein: CASSPRGQGISYNEQFF. In DNA form, the CDR3 reads TGTGCCAGCAGCCCTCGGGGACAGGGGATTTCCTACAATGAGCAGTTCTTC.

This clone was counted between two and nine times. The chain joins TRBV28 to TRBJ1-2; D is possibly TRBD1 (6 bases). In germline, CDR1 is MDHEN, CDR2 SYDVKM. Trimming took off 3 bases at V and 4 bases at J, with 24 bases between the two ends. The CDR3 has 18 residues. The CDR3: CASSLGAHRGRSSYGYTF. In DNA, the CDR3 is TGTGCCAGCAGTTTGGGGGCACACCGGGGCCGTAGTAGCTATGGCTACACCTTC.

The chain recombines TRBV13 with TRBJ2-1, with 8 bases matching TRBD2. In germline, CDR1 is PRHDT, CDR2 FYEKMQ (reference sequence). There are 15 residues in the CDR3. V lost 0 bases and J lost 6; bases outside the gene matches: 4. The CDR3 sequence is CASSLGAGGANEQFF. CDR3 DNA: TGTGCCAGCAGCTTAGGGGCCGGGGGGGCCAATGAGCAGTTCTTC.

The J gene is TRBJ1-3, the V gene TRBV18, with a weak D call TRBD1 (6 bases). Trimming cost V 1 base and J 2 bases, with 9 bases left between them. The length of the CDR3 is 15 residues. Germline CDR1 is KGHSH and CDR2 is LQKENI. The CDR3 reads CASSPRRGPGNTIYF. The CDR3, as DNA: TGTGCCAGCTCACCACGGCGGGGGCCTGGAAACACCATATATTTT.

The chain couples TRBV29-1 to TRBJ1-2; D call uncertain. The CDR3 totals 13 residues. From germline, CDR1 is SQVTM and CDR2 ANQGSEA. V was shortened by 0 bases and J by 6 bases, with 11 bases between the two germline ends. CDR3 in DNA: TGCAGCGTTGAAGATCTCGGGAGTCATGGCTACACCTTC. It translates to CSVEDLGSHGYTF.

This chain uses TRBV6-6 with TRBJ2-5; 10 nucleotides match TRBD1. Germline V CDR1 and CDR2: MNHNY, SVGAGI (reference sequence). The CDR3 covers 17 residues. The ends lost 5 bases at V and 7 bases at J; junction bases unmatched: 16. CDR3 residues: CASSPPGQGIGKGTQYF. The CDR3 DNA is TGTGCCAGCAGTCCTCCGGGACAGGGGATTGGGAAGGGGACCCAGTACTTC.

This chain joins TRBV30 and TRBJ2-7, with TRBD1 matching 10 bases. There are 13 residues in the CDR3. Germline lookup yields CDR1 GTSNPN and CDR2 SVGIG (reference sequence). Losses at the gene ends were 5 bases for V and 2 bases for J; bases not matched to a gene: 3. The CDR3 loop reads CAWGTGAAYEQYF. The CDR3, as DNA: TGTGCCTGGGGGACAGGGGCGGCCTACGAGCAGTACTTC.

Concerning this clone: An end of the junction differs from the germline gene, which may be a read error. In DNA form, the CDR3 reads TGTGCAAGCAGGCAGGGCTCTGGAAACACCATATATTTT. It encodes CASRQGSGNTIYF. The chain is built from TRBV28 and TRBJ1-3; D is possibly TRBD1 (5 bases). The CDR3 spans 13 residues. Germline V CDR1 and CDR2: MDHEN, SYDVKM.

The chain links TRBV7-3 to TRBJ2-7; TRBD2 aligns across 8 bases. Per the germline V gene, CDR1 is SGHTA and CDR2 is FQGTGA. The CDR3 runs to 15 residues. The junction had 6 bases not matched to a gene; V was cut back by 4 bases and J by 1 base. The CDR3 is CASSSMGGGSYEQYF. The CDR3 nucleotides read TGTGCCAGCAGCTCCATGGGCGGGGGGTCCTACGAGCAGTACTTC.

CDR3 in DNA: TGTGCCTGGAGGACCCTACAGGGCGTGGGGGATATTAACACTGAAGCTTTCTTT. It codes for CAWRTLQGVGDINTEAFF. V gene TRBV30 combines with J gene TRBJ1-1, with D tentatively TRBD1 (6 bases). There are 18 residues in the CDR3. Germline V CDR1 and CDR2: GTSNPN, SVGIG (reference sequence). The V gene lost 3 bases and the J gene lost 2 bases, with 25 bases spanning the gap. The full variable domain, rest sourced from reference TRBV30 and TRBJ1-1, is SQTIHQWPATLVQPVGSPLSLECTVEGTSNPNLYWYRQAAGRGLQLLFYSVGIGQISSEVPQNLSASRPQDRQFILSSKKLLLSDSGFYLCAWRTLQGVGDINTEAFFGQGTRLTVV.